These 7 T cell receptor beta chains originate from one sample sequenced in a study of T-cell reconstitution after alpha-beta-depleted transplantation in children. The authors prepared the TCRbeta library with unique molecular identifiers. TCRdb used MiXCR to reprocess the PCR reads, holding one entry per CDR3 protein. The sample contains approximately 630,000 distinct CDR3 sequences, around 14% of which appear only once. This sample comprised PBMCs, obtained before TCRalphabeta/CD19-depleted stem cell transplant. These receptors came from a girl aged 2 to 9 with congenital amegakaryocytic thrombocytopenia, due to receive a stem cell transplant.

The chain uses TRBV12-3 or TRBV12-4 and TRBJ2-7; 7 positions agree with TRBD1. CDR3 length equals 16 residues. J was trimmed by 5 bases and V by 6 bases; bases with no gene match: 16. In DNA form, the CDR3 reads TGTGCCAGCAGCCTTGCTAACCCGAGACAGGGCCACGAGCAGTACTTC. The encoded protein is CASSLANPRQGHEQYF.

This clonotype was found a few times. The chain links TRBV15 to TRBJ2-5; TRBD1 is a possible D gene (6 bases). The CDR3 extends over 15 amino acids. V dropped 4 bases and J dropped 5 bases, with 17 bases sitting between them. The V gene's germline CDR1 is LNHNV and CDR2 YYDKDF (reference sequence). CDR3 in DNA: TGTGCCACCAGCATATACAGGGTCGGAAGGGAGACCCAGTACTTC. This gives the protein CATSIYRVGRETQYF.

This clonotype was found a few times. The rearrangement links TRBV5-1 to TRBJ2-3; unclear D gene. Germline assignment: CDR1 SGHRS and CDR2 YFSETQ. Trimming stripped 0 bases from V and 7 bases from J, with 12 bases between. CDR3 length: 14 residues. The CDR3 loop is CASSLEYGRNTQYF. CDR3 sequence (DNA): TGCGCCAGCAGCTTGGAATATGGGCGGAATACGCAGTATTTT.

Ten or more counts support this clonotype. J is TRBJ2-7 and V is TRBV2; 7 bases map to TRBD1. There are 17 residues in the CDR3. CDR1 and CDR2 from the germline V gene are SNHLY and FYNNEI. J lost 8 bases, V lost 6 bases, and 22 bases had no gene match. CDR3 coding DNA: TGTGCCAGCAGCCTTGGCGCTACTCGGACAGGTTTAGTTCAGCAGTACTTC. The encoded protein is CASSLGATRTGLVQQYF.

This clonotype was counted ten times or more. The chain joins TRBV12-3 or TRBV12-4 to TRBJ2-5; tentative D call: TRBD2 (6 bases). The CDR3 sequence is 14 residues long. Trimming left V 6 bases short and J 5 bases short, with 16 bases between. The CDR3 nucleotides are TGTGCCAGCAGGGGGACTTCCCGGGGGGAGACCCAGTACTTC. It specifies CASRGTSRGETQYF.

This clonotype occurred many times. The genes are TRBV5-1 and TRBJ1-2; no reliable D call. V lost 2 bases and J lost 2, with 7 bases in between. This CDR3 has 13 residues. The germline CDR1 and CDR2 sequences are SGHRS and YFSETQ. In nucleotides, the CDR3 is TGCGCCAGCAGCTTCTGGGAGAACTATGGCTACACCTTC. Its translation: CASSFWENYGYTF.

The chain links TRBV29-1 to TRBJ1-3; TRBD1 matches at 8 bases. Germline V gene sequence: CDR1 SQVTM, CDR2 ANQGSEA. V was clipped by 7 bases and J by 3 bases; unmatched bases: 5. The CDR3 runs 13 residues. The CDR3 coding sequence is TGCAGCGCTAAACAGGGGGGTGGAAACACCATATATTTT. It codes for CSAKQGGGNTIYF.